This T cell receptor (beta chain) was retrieved from a study of cytomegalovirus exposure and HLA in healthy donors. Overall study findings and caveats: The study put 150 or so TCR beta chains on its list as cytomegalovirus-associated.

Concerning this clone: Its matching antigen is unknown.

The PCR had 60 Vbeta and 13 Jbeta primers. The data were produced by immunoSEQ multiplex PCR, yet TCRdb's version contains in-frame clones alone and is incomplete. Here the sample table reports 150,000 to 200,000 clones. This CDR3 is 11 amino acids long. V was shortened by 6 bases and J by 5 bases, with 4 bases between the two germline ends. The V gene's germline CDR1 is KGHSH and CDR2 LQKENI. Sequences were obtained from PBMCs. V usage is TRBV18 and J usage is TRBJ2-2, with unresolved D. The TCR was taken from a man aged 25-45 years in good health and CMV-seronegative. CDR3 DNA sequence: TGTGCCAGCTCTAGAACCGGGGAGCTGTTTTTT. Its protein product is CASSRTGELFF.